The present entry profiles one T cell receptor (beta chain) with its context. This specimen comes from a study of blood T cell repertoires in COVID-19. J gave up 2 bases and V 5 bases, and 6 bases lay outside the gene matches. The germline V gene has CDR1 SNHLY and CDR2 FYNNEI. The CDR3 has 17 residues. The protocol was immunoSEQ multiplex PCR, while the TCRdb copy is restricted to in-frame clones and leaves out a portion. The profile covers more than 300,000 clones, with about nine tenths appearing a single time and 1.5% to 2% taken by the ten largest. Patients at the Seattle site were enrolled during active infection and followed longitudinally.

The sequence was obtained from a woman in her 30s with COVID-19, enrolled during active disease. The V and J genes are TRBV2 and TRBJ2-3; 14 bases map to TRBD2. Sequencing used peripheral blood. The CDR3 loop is CASSTGLAGDFTDTQYF. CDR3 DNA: TGTGCCAGCAGTACGGGACTAGCGGGGGACTTCACAGATACGCAGTATTTT.